This is a list of T cell receptor beta chains from one sample in a study of shared clonotypes between healthy human individuals. Using immunoSEQ multiplex PCR, the repertoire was profiled, and TCRdb retains in-frame clones only, with some absent. The table includes 2 million or so clones, around 96% detected once. Sequencing was done on a sample of naive CD8+ T cells sorted from blood. The receptors were gathered from a young man in good health. CDR3s include the opening cysteine and the closing phenylalanine or tryptophan. The order of the fields is V gene, D gene, J gene, clone size, CDR3 DNA, CDR3 protein. The D gene is left open where the match is weak. A clone size is listed for some rows: how often the clone was seen (once, few, many), or a class if it is expanded.

v_call: TRBV7-9
d_call: TRBD2
j_call: TRBJ2-3
clone_size: .
cdr3_nt: TGTGCCAGCAGCCACCCCCTAGCGGGTAACACAGATACGCAGTATTTT
cdr3_aa: CASSHPLAGNTDTQYF

v_call: TRBV2
d_call: TRBD1
j_call: TRBJ2-7
clone_size: .
cdr3_nt: TGTGCCAGCACGCTCAGGGGGCTCTCTTCCTACGAGCAGTACTTC
cdr3_aa: CASTLRGLSSYEQYF

v_call: TRBV6-1
d_call: .
j_call: TRBJ2-7
clone_size: .
cdr3_nt: TGTGCCAGCAGTGAAGCGTGGCCCTACGAGCAGTACTTC
cdr3_aa: CASSEAWPYEQYF

v_call: TRBV4-1
d_call: .
j_call: TRBJ2-7
clone_size: .
cdr3_nt: TGCGCCAGCAGCCCCGAAGAATTCTACGAGCAGTACTTC
cdr3_aa: CASSPEEFYEQYF

v_call: TRBV5-6
d_call: .
j_call: TRBJ2-1
clone_size: .
cdr3_nt: TGTGCCAGCAGCTTGTACGGTAATGAGCAGTTCTTC
cdr3_aa: CASSLYGNEQFF

v_call: TRBV10-3
d_call: .
j_call: TRBJ2-1
clone_size: once
cdr3_nt: TGTGCCATCAGTGAACAGCGGGAGTACTCAGGGGGTGAGCAGTTCTTC
cdr3_aa: CAISEQREYSGGEQFF

v_call: TRBV7-9
d_call: TRBD1
j_call: TRBJ1-2
clone_size: .
cdr3_nt: TGTGCCAGCAGCGAGACCACAGGGGGCCCTGGCTACACCTTC
cdr3_aa: CASSETTGGPGYTF

v_call: TRBV6-5
d_call: .
j_call: TRBJ2-7
clone_size: .
cdr3_nt: TGTGCCAGCAGTTACTCGCCCAATTACGAGCAGTACTTC
cdr3_aa: CASSYSPNYEQYF

v_call: TRBV6-1
d_call: .
j_call: TRBJ2-7
clone_size: .
cdr3_nt: TGTGCAACCGCGCCCTTGCCAACCTACGAGCAGTACTTC
cdr3_aa: CATAPLPTYEQYF

v_call: TRBV6-5
d_call: .
j_call: TRBJ2-7
clone_size: .
cdr3_nt: TGTGCCAGCAGTTATTCCACAGGCGAAAGCTCCTACGAGCAGTACTTC
cdr3_aa: CASSYSTGESSYEQYF

v_call: TRBV23-1
d_call: TRBD1
j_call: TRBJ1-3
clone_size: .
cdr3_nt: TGCGCCCTCAGACCGGGACAGAGGATCTCTGGAAACACCATATATTTT
cdr3_aa: CALRPGQRISGNTIYF

v_call: TRBV7-9
d_call: .
j_call: TRBJ1-1
clone_size: .
cdr3_nt: TGTGCCAGCCTCGGGGGGGCCCTGAACACTGAAGCTTTCTTT
cdr3_aa: CASLGGALNTEAFF